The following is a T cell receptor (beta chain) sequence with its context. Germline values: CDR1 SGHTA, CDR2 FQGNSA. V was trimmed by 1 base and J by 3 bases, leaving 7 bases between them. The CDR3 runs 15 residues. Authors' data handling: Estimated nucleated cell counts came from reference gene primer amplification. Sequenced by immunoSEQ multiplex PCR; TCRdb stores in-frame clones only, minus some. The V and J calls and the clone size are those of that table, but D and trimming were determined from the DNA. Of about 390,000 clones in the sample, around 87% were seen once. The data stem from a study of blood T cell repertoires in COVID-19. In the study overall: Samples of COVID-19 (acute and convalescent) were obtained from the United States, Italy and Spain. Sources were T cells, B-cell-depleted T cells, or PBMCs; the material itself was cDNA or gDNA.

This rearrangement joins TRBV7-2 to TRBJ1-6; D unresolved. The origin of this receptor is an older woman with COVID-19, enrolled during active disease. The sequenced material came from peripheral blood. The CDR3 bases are TGTGCCAGCAGCTTAGTGGGCGTCTATAATTCACCCCTCCACTTT. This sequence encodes CASSLVGVYNSPLHF.